These T cell receptor beta chains were read from a single sample in a study of cytomegalovirus exposure and HLA in healthy donors. Sequenced by immunoSEQ multiplex PCR; TCRdb stores in-frame clones only, minus some. The sample shows roughly 170,000 clones, roughly 80% of them seen only once. Source material: PBMCs. These receptors were taken from a woman between 45 and 65 years old in good health and CMV-seropositive. Both conserved end residues are part of each CDR3. The order of the fields is D gene, V gene, J gene, clone size, CDR3 protein, CDR3 DNA. A D gene is named only where the DNA matches it firmly. Not every row has a clone size; where given, it reads once, few, many or a size class.

D: TRBD1
V: TRBV19
J: TRBJ1-5
size: .
CDR3: CASSTDREYQPQHF
DNA: TGTGCCAGTAGTACGGACAGGGAGTATCAGCCCCAGCATTTT

D: TRBD1
V: TRBV19
J: TRBJ1-5
size: once
CDR3: CASNQEGAGSNQPQHF
DNA: TGTGCCAGTAATCAAGAGGGGGCTGGCAGCAATCAGCCCCAGCATTTT

D: TRBD1
V: TRBV7-8
J: TRBJ2-7
size: .
CDR3: CASSFQTGPSYEQYF
DNA: TGTGCCAGCAGCTTCCAGACAGGGCCCTCCTACGAGCAGTACTTC

D: .
V: TRBV7-3
J: TRBJ1-2
size: .
CDR3: CASSPAGGWGYTF
DNA: TGTGCCAGCAGCCCCGCGGGGGGCTGGGGCTACACCTTC

D: TRBD1
V: TRBV2
J: TRBJ1-4
size: few
CDR3: CASGTGYYEKLFF
DNA: TGTGCCAGTGGGACAGGGTATTATGAAAAACTGTTTTTT

D: .
V: TRBV14
J: TRBJ1-1
size: .
CDR3: CASSRYTEAFF
DNA: TGTGCCAGCAGTCGGTACACTGAAGCTTTCTTT

D: TRBD1
V: TRBV6-5
J: TRBJ1-1
size: .
CDR3: CASSRDRRGAEAFF
DNA: TGTGCCAGCAGTCGGGACAGAAGAGGCGCTGAAGCTTTCTTT

D: TRBD2
V: TRBV6-6
J: TRBJ2-7
size: few
CDR3: CASSYSTGGEQYF
DNA: TGTGCCAGCAGTTACTCGACGGGGGGCGAGCAGTACTTC

D: TRBD2
V: TRBV7-3
J: TRBJ2-7
size: .
CDR3: CASSRTSGSYEQYF
DNA: TGTGCCAGCAGCCGTACTAGCGGATCCTACGAGCAGTACTTC

D: .
V: TRBV25-1
J: TRBJ2-1
size: .
CDR3: CASSEWERSKEQFF
DNA: TGTGCCAGCAGTGAATGGGAGCGAAGTAAGGAGCAGTTCTTC

D: TRBD1
V: TRBV18
J: TRBJ2-7
size: .
CDR3: CASSPVRTGGEQYF
DNA: TGTGCCAGCTCACCCGTACGGACAGGGGGCGAGCAGTACTTC

D: .
V: TRBV2
J: TRBJ1-3
size: .
CDR3: CASSVGGSGNTIYF
DNA: TGTGCCAGCAGTGTTGGGGGGTCTGGAAACACCATATATTTT

D: TRBD1
V: TRBV28
J: TRBJ1-4
size: .
CDR3: CASSTTGAVEKLFF
DNA: TGTGCCAGCAGTACAACAGGGGCGGTAGAGAAACTGTTTTTT

D: TRBD1
V: TRBV5-1
J: TRBJ2-2
size: .
CDR3: CASSLTGDGELFF
DNA: TGCGCCAGCAGCTTGACAGGGGACGGGGAGCTGTTTTTT

D: .
V: TRBV2
J: TRBJ1-5
size: .
CDR3: CASSGFRDQPQHF
DNA: TGTGCCAGCAGTGGCTTTCGGGATCAGCCCCAGCATTTT

D: .
V: TRBV4-3
J: TRBJ1-2
size: .
CDR3: CASSQDWQGSYGYTF
DNA: TGCGCCAGCAGCCAAGACTGGCAGGGGAGCTATGGCTACACCTTC

D: .
V: TRBV6-4
J: TRBJ2-3
size: .
CDR3: CATALRGESDTQYF
DNA: TGTGCCACCGCTCTCAGGGGGGAGAGCGATACGCAGTATTTT

D: TRBD2
V: TRBV7-2
J: TRBJ2-5
size: .
CDR3: CASSLSSGNQETQYF
DNA: TGTGCCAGCAGCTTATCGAGCGGGAACCAAGAGACCCAGTACTTC

D: .
V: TRBV11-2
J: TRBJ2-1
size: .
CDR3: CASSLDSGIYNEQFF
DNA: TGTGCCAGCAGCTTGGACAGTGGGATCTACAATGAGCAGTTCTTC

D: .
V: TRBV11-2
J: TRBJ1-1
size: .
CDR3: CASRIEGGMNTEAFF
DNA: TGTGCCAGCAGGATAGAGGGTGGGATGAACACTGAAGCTTTCTTT

D: TRBD1
V: TRBV10-2
J: TRBJ1-5
size: few
CDR3: CASRPRDRENQPQHF
DNA: TGCGCCAGCAGACCCCGAGACAGGGAAAATCAGCCCCAGCATTTT

D: .
V: TRBV9
J: TRBJ2-2
size: .
CDR3: CASSVYLTGELFF
DNA: TGTGCCAGCAGCGTATATTTAACCGGGGAGCTGTTTTTT

D: .
V: TRBV7-9
J: TRBJ2-7
size: .
CDR3: CASSPLGRYEQYF
DNA: TGTGCCAGCAGCCCCCTGGGCCGTTACGAGCAGTACTTC

D: .
V: TRBV7-6
J: TRBJ1-1
size: .
CDR3: CASSLPTGPGEAFF
DNA: TGTGCCAGCAGCCTCCCCACAGGTCCGGGTGAAGCTTTCTTT

D: .
V: TRBV5-1
J: TRBJ1-1
size: once
CDR3: CASSLAPAGDPLNTEAFF
DNA: TGCGCCAGCAGCTTGGCCCCGGCAGGGGATCCGTTGAACACTGAAGCTTTCTTT

D: TRBD1
V: TRBV11-2
J: TRBJ1-4
size: .
CDR3: CASSRQGVPNEKLFF
DNA: TGTGCCAGCAGCCGACAGGGGGTGCCTAATGAAAAACTGTTTTTT

D: TRBD2
V: TRBV5-1
J: TRBJ2-7
size: .
CDR3: CASSPGLAISEQYF
DNA: TGCGCCAGCAGCCCGGGACTAGCGATCTCCGAGCAGTACTTC

D: .
V: TRBV5-6
J: TRBJ1-4
size: few
CDR3: CASSSRQLNEKLFF
DNA: TGTGCCAGCAGCTCGAGACAGCTAAATGAAAAACTGTTTTTT

D: .
V: TRBV7-2
J: TRBJ1-4
size: .
CDR3: CASSPSRGEKLFF
DNA: TGTGCCAGCAGCCCTTCACGGGGTGAAAAACTGTTTTTT

D: TRBD1
V: TRBV18
J: TRBJ1-4
size: .
CDR3: CASSRDRGREKLFF
DNA: TGTGCCAGCTCACGGGACAGGGGAAGAGAAAAACTGTTTTTT

D: TRBD1
V: TRBV29-1
J: TRBJ1-1
size: .
CDR3: CSGGDQDREAFF
DNA: TGCAGCGGAGGAGATCAGGACAGGGAAGCTTTCTTT

D: .
V: TRBV4-1
J: TRBJ1-5
size: .
CDR3: CASSQGNRENQPQHF
DNA: TGCGCCAGCAGCCAAGGAAACAGGGAAAATCAGCCCCAGCATTTT

D: TRBD2
V: TRBV6-4
J: TRBJ2-3
size: .
CDR3: CASSRASGDTDTQYF
DNA: TGTGCCAGCAGCCGGGCTAGCGGGGACACAGATACGCAGTATTTT

D: TRBD1
V: TRBV29-1
J: TRBJ2-5
size: .
CDR3: CSVDGQGKETQYF
DNA: TGCAGCGTTGATGGACAGGGGAAAGAGACCCAGTACTTC

D: .
V: TRBV6-5
J: TRBJ2-7
size: few
CDR3: CASKESGSYEQYF
DNA: TGTGCCAGTAAAGAGAGCGGCTCCTACGAGCAGTACTTC

D: TRBD2
V: TRBV9
J: TRBJ2-3
size: .
CDR3: CASAKGLPTDTQYF
DNA: TGTGCCAGCGCGAAGGGACTACCCACAGATACGCAGTATTTT

D: TRBD1
V: TRBV27
J: TRBJ1-2
size: few
CDR3: CASSRGTGGDLGGYTF
DNA: TGTGCCAGCTCGCGGGGGACAGGGGGCGACTTAGGTGGCTACACCTTC

D: TRBD1
V: TRBV7-9
J: TRBJ2-5
size: .
CDR3: CSSSLERGPQETQYF
DNA: TGTTCCAGCAGTCTGGAAAGGGGGCCTCAAGAGACCCAGTACTTC

D: TRBD1
V: TRBV19
J: TRBJ2-3
size: once
CDR3: CASSIGETGSTDTQYF
DNA: TGTGCCAGTAGTATTGGGGAGACAGGGAGCACAGATACGCAGTATTTT

D: .
V: TRBV30
J: TRBJ1-3
size: .
CDR3: CASKRPGNTIYF
DNA: TGTGCCTCGAAGAGGCCGGGAAACACCATATATTTT

D: .
V: TRBV7-8
J: TRBJ2-1
size: .
CDR3: CASSLVVRSSSYNEQFF
DNA: TGTGCCAGCAGCTTAGTAGTGAGGAGCAGCTCCTACAATGAGCAGTTCTTC

D: TRBD2
V: TRBV2
J: TRBJ2-5
size: .
CDR3: CASSDRTASGGTQYF
DNA: TGTGCCAGCAGTGATAGGACGGCGTCGGGGGGGACCCAGTACTTC

D: .
V: TRBV18
J: TRBJ2-3
size: few
CDR3: CASSPQQAGTDTQYF
DNA: TGTGCCAGCTCACCTCAGCAAGCGGGCACAGATACGCAGTATTTT

D: .
V: TRBV7-9
J: TRBJ1-2
size: once
CDR3: CASSLVAVPNLAGYGYTF
DNA: TGTGCCAGCAGCTTAGTGGCGGTTCCTAACCTAGCGGGCTATGGCTACACCTTC